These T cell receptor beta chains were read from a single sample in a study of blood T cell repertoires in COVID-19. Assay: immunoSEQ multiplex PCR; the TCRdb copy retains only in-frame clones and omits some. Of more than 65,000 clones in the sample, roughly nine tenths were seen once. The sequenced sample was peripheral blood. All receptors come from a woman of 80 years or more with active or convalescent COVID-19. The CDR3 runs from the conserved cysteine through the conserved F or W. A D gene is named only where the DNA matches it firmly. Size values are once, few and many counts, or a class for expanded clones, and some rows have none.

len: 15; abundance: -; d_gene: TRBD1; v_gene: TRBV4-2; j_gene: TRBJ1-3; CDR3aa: CASSQVQGGGNTIYF; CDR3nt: TGTGCCAGCAGCCAGGTACAGGGGGGTGGAAACACCATATATTTT
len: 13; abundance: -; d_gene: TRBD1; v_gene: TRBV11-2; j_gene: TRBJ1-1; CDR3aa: CASSRDRVAEAFF; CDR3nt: TGTGCCAGCAGCCGGGACAGGGTAGCTGAAGCTTTCTTT
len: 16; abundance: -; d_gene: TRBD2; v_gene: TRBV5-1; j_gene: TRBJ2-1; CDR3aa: CASRVSLAGWGNEQFF; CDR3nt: TGCGCCAGCAGGGTATCCCTAGCGGGATGGGGCAATGAGCAGTTCTTC
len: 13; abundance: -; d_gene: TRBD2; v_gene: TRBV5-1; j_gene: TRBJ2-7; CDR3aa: CASSLTSGYEQYF; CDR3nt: TGCGCCAGCAGCTTAACTAGCGGCTACGAGCAGTACTTC
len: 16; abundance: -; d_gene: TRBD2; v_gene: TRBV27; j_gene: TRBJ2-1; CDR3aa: CASSRTSGRVYNEQFF; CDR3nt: TGTGCCAGCAGCCGGACTAGCGGGAGGGTATACAATGAGCAGTTCTTC
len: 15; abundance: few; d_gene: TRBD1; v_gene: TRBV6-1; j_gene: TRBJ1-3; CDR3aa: CASSEPGTGANTIYF; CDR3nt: TGTGCCAGCAGTGAACCCGGGACAGGGGCGAACACCATATATTTT
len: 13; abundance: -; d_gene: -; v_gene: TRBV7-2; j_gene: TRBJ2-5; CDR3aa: CASSSADGKTQYF; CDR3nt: TGTGCCAGCAGCTCGGCGGACGGGAAGACCCAGTACTTC
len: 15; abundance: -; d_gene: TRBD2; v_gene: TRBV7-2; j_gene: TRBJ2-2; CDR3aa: CASTPLAGYTGELFF; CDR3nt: TGTGCCAGCACCCCCTTAGCGGGATATACCGGGGAGCTGTTTTTT
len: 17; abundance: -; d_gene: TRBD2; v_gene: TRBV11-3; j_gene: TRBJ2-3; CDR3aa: CASSAGLAGGVADTQYF; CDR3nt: TGTGCCAGCAGCGCCGGACTAGCGGGGGGAGTAGCAGATACGCAGTATTTT
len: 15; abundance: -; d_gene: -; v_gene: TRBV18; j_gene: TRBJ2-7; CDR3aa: CASSSQFRRAYEQYF; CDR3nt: TGTGCCAGCTCCTCGCAGTTTCGCCGGGCCTACGAGCAGTACTTC
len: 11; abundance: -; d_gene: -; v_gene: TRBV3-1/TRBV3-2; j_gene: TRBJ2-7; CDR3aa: CASSQDLARAF; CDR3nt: TGTGCCAGCAGCCAAGACTTAGCCAGGGCCTTC
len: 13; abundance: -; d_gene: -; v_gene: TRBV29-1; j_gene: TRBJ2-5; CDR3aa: CSVEDRPPGTQYF; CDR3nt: TGCAGCGTTGAAGATCGGCCGCCAGGGACCCAGTACTTC
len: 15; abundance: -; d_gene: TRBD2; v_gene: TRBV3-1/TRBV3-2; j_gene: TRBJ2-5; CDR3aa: CASSRSGSEGETQYF; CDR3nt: TGTGCCAGCAGTCGAAGCGGGAGTGAGGGAGAGACCCAGTACTTC
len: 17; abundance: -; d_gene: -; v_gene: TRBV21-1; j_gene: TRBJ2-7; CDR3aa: CASSTKIEQPSSYEQYF; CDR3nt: TGTGCCAGCAGCACCAAGATTGAACAACCGTCATCCTACGAGCAGTACTTC
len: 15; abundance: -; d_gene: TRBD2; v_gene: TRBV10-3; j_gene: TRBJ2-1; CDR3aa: CAISGTSGRGDEQFF; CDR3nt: TGTGCCATCAGTGGAACTAGCGGGAGGGGCGATGAGCAGTTCTTC
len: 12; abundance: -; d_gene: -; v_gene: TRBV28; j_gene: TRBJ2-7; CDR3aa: CASIGRGAEQYF; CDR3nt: TGTGCCAGCATAGGCCGTGGGGCCGAGCAGTACTTC
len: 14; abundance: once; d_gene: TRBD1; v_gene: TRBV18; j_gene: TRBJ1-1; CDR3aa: CASSEGQLNTEAFF; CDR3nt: TGTGCCAGCTCCGAGGGACAGCTGAACACTGAAGCTTTCTTT
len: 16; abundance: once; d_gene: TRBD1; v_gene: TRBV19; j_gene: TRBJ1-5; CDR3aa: CASSPRQGGGNQPQHF; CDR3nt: TGTGCCAGTAGTCCCAGACAGGGGGGTGGCAATCAGCCCCAGCATTTT
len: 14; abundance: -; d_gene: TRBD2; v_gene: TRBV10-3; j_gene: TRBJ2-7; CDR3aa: CAIRAGTSSYEQYF; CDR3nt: TGTGCCATCAGGGCCGGGACTAGCTCCTACGAGCAGTACTTC
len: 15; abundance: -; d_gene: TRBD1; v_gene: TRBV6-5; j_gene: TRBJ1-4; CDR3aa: CASKGGDRWIEKLFF; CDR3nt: TGTGCCAGCAAAGGAGGGGACAGATGGATTGAAAAACTGTTTTTT
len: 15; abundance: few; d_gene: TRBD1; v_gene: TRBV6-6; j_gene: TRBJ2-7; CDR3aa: CASSYFYRGPYEQYF; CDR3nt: TGTGCCAGCAGTTACTTTTACAGGGGGCCCTACGAGCAGTACTTC
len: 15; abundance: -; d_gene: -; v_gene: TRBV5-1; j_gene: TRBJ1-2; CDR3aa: CASSLDGGGGYGYTF; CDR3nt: TGCGCCAGCAGCTTGGATGGGGGAGGTGGCTATGGCTACACCTTC
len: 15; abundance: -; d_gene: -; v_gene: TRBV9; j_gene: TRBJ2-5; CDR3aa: CASSRLTGLQETQYF; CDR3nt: TGTGCCAGCAGCCGCCTCACGGGACTCCAAGAGACCCAGTACTTC
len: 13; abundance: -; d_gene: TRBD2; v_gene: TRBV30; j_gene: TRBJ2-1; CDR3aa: CAGRLAGGNEQFF; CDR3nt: TGTGCCGGGCGCCTGGCGGGAGGCAATGAGCAGTTCTTC
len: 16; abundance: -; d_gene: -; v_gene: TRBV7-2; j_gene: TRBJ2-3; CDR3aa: CASSLGVRRVADTQYF; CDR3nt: TGTGCCAGCAGCTTAGGGGTGCGGAGGGTGGCAGATACGCAGTATTTT